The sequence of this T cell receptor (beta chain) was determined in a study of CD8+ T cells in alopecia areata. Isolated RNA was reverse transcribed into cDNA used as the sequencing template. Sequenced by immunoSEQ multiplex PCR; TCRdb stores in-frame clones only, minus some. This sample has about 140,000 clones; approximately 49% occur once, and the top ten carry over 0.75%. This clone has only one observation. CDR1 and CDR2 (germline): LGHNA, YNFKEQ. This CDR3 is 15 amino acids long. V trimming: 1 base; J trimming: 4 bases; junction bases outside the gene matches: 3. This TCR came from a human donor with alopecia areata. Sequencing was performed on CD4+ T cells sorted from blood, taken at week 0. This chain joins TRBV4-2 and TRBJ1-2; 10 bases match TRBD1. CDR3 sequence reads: CASSQGTGGSYGYTF. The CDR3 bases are TGTGCCAGCAGCCAAGGGACAGGGGGAAGCTATGGCTACACCTTC.